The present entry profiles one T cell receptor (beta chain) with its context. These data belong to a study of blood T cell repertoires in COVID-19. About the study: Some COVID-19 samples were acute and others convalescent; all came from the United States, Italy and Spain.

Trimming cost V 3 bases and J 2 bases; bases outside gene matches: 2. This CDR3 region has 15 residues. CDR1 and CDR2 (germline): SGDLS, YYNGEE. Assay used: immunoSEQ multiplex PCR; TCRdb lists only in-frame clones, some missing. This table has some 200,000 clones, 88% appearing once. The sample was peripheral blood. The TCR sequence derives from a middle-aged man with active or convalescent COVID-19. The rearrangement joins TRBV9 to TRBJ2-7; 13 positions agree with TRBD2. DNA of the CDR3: TGTGCCAGCAGCGCGGGACTAGCGGGACCCTACGAGCAGTACTTC. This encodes CASSAGLAGPYEQYF.